These 19 T cell receptor beta chains were all obtained from the same sample, sequenced in a study of T-cell memory formation after mild COVID-19. A single record per CDR3 protein comes from TCRdb applying MiXCR to the 5' RACE reads. The profile shows 350,000 to 450,000 distinct CDR3 sequences, 20% to 25% of them singletons. The sequencing input was PBMCs or a T cell subset sorted from them (not recorded which). These receptors originate from an adult woman who had mild COVID-19 (a few samples of this study predate the infection). Cell type and time point are not known.

V usage is TRBV6-6 and J usage is TRBJ1-1; D unresolved. Trimming shortened V by 2 bases and J by 10 bases, and 14 bases separated the two germline ends. CDR1 MNHNY and CDR2 SVGAGI come from the germline V gene (reference sequence). The CDR3 totals 13 residues. CDR3 region: CASSYEVLRLAFF. CDR3 coding DNA: TGTGCCAGCAGTTACGAGGTGTTAAGGCTAGCTTTCTTT.

V gene TRBV7-2 combines with J gene TRBJ2-3, with unresolved D. V was cut by 0 bases and J by 6 bases, with 19 bases left in between. CDR3 size: 17 residues. Germline V CDR1 and CDR2: SGHTA, FQGNSA. CDR3 in amino acids: CASSLAGPLSGLDTQYF. CDR3 nucleotide sequence: TGTGCCAGCAGCTTAGCGGGCCCACTTTCGGGCCTGGATACGCAGTATTTT.

The CDR3 here is CASSEGGASYNSPLHF. CDR3 sequence (DNA): TGTGCCAGCAGTGAAGGGGGAGCCTCCTATAATTCACCCCTCCACTTT. The chain carries TRBV2 and TRBJ1-6; D is unclear. The CDR3 is 16 residues long. V was trimmed by 1 base and J by 0 bases, leaving 7 bases between them. CDR1 and CDR2 from the germline V gene are SNHLY and FYNNEI.

This clonotype was counted between two and nine times. The chain employs TRBV5-1 and TRBJ2-7, with D uncertain. Trimming removed 1 base at V and 5 bases at J, with 16 bases between. The CDR3 extends over 15 amino acids. The germline gives CDR1 SGHRS, CDR2 YFSETQ. In DNA form, the CDR3 reads TGCGCCAGCAGCTTGTATCCTCCCGAAGAGAACGAGCAGTACTTC. This encodes CASSLYPPEENEQYF. Supplemented by reference TRBV5-1 and TRBJ2-7, the full variable domain reads KAGVTQTPRYLIKTRGQQVTLSCSPISGHRSVSWYQQTPGQGLQFLFEYFSETQRNKGNFPGRFSGRQFSNSRSEMNVSTLELGDSALYLCASSLYPPEENEQYFGPGTRLTVT.

This clonotype was seen a handful of times. The chain carries TRBV20-1 and TRBJ2-7; the match to TRBD1 covers 11 bases. Germline lookup yields CDR1 DFQATT and CDR2 SNEGSKA (reference sequence). The CDR3 consists of 15 residues. Germline trimming cut 6 bases from V and 3 bases from J; bases unmatched to any gene: 10. In DNA, the CDR3 is TGCAGTGCCGCCGGGACAGGGGGTTACCTCTACGAGCAGTACTTC. This codes for CSAAGTGGYLYEQYF.

The gene calls are TRBV20-1 and TRBJ1-6; 7 positions agree with TRBD1. Germline loops: CDR1 DFQATT, CDR2 SNEGSKA (reference sequence). The V and J ends lost 6 bases and 4 bases, in that order; junction bases with no gene match: 9. The CDR3 extends over 15 amino acids. This chain's CDR3 is CSARPGQTYNSPLHF. CDR3 nucleotides: TGCAGTGCAAGGCCGGGACAGACATATAATTCACCCCTCCACTTT.

This rearrangement joins TRBV27 to TRBJ1-2; 7 bases match TRBD1. The CDR3 spans 15 residues. Germline assignment: CDR1 MNHEY and CDR2 SMNVEV (reference sequence). V lost 4 bases, J lost 5 bases, and 10 bases stayed unmatched. The CDR3 spells CASSSIRQGGYGYTF. Here the CDR3 DNA reads TGTGCCAGCAGTTCAATTCGACAGGGAGGATATGGCTACACCTTC.

This clonotype occurred many times. The chain joins TRBV5-1 to TRBJ2-5; TRBD2 aligns across 7 bases. The CDR3 sequence is 14 residues long. The V gene end was trimmed by 1 base and the J gene end by 2 bases; junction bases not matched to a gene: 2. The germline gives CDR1 SGHRS, CDR2 YFSETQ. For the CDR3, the DNA is TGCGCCAGCAGCTTGTCAGCGGGACAAGAGACCCAGTACTTC. Translating gives CASSLSAGQETQYF.

J is TRBJ2-1 and V is TRBV9, with D possibly called TRBD1 or TRBD2 (6 bases each). Per the germline V gene, CDR1 is SGDLS and CDR2 is YYNGEE. This CDR3 has 11 amino acids. V lost 7 bases and J lost 6, with 8 bases in between. The CDR3, as DNA: TGTGCCAGCGAGGGGGGCAATGAGCAGTTCTTC. Translated, it gives CASEGGNEQFF.

This clonotype was observed a single time. The V gene is TRBV5-5, the J gene TRBJ1-1; maybe TRBD1 (6 bases). Germline V gives CDR1 SGHKS, CDR2 YYEKEE (reference sequence). The length of the CDR3 is 16 residues. Trimming shortened V by 2 bases and J by 5 bases, and 19 bases separated the two germline ends. The DNA of the CDR3 is TGTGCCAGCAGCTTCGGCAGGGGCATAGGAGGGACTGAAGCTTTCTTT. Translation: CASSFGRGIGGTEAFF.

V and J are TRBV30 and TRBJ1-1; D gene ambiguous. Germline values: CDR1 GTSNPN, CDR2 SVGIG (reference sequence). Between the trimmed V and J ends, which lost 5 bases and 0 bases, there was a span of 7 bases. This CDR3 has 12 amino acids. Written as DNA, the CDR3 is TGTGCCTGGGCTCCTTTGAACACTGAAGCTTTCTTT. It codes for CAWAPLNTEAFF.

This clonotype was seen a handful of times. This chain uses TRBV27 with TRBJ2-3, with 9 bases that match TRBD1. Germline V lookup: CDR1 MNHEY, CDR2 SMNVEV (reference sequence). Trimming at V came to 5 bases and at J to 11 bases, leaving 8 bases not matched to a gene. This CDR3 spans 13 amino acids. Here the CDR3 reads CASSAIGTGQQYF. The CDR3, as DNA: TGTGCCAGCAGTGCAATAGGGACAGGGCAGCAGTATTTT.

V is TRBV20-1 and J is TRBJ1-1; D gene uncertain. Germline CDR1 is DFQATT and CDR2 is SNEGSKA (reference sequence). The V gene lost 1 base and the J gene lost 11 bases, with 20 bases spanning the gap. This CDR3 is built from 14 residues. DNA of the CDR3: TGCAGTGCTAGAGGGGTGGGTTATCAACTGGACGCTTTCTTT. Its protein product is CSARGVGYQLDAFF.

The gene calls are TRBV7-6 and TRBJ2-2; no reliable D call. Trimming took 3 bases from V and 1 from J, leaving 6 bases between them. The germline V gene encodes CDR1 SGHVS and CDR2 FNYEAQ. The CDR3 extends over 14 amino acids. The CDR3 region is CASSFRLNTGELFF. DNA for the CDR3: TGTGCCAGCAGCTTCAGGTTGAACACCGGGGAGCTGTTTTTT.

The chain combines TRBV12-3 or TRBV12-4 with TRBJ2-1; 7 bases match TRBD2. There are 15 residues in the CDR3. V lost 7 bases to trimming and J lost 3 bases; unmatched junction nucleotides: 9. The CDR3 DNA reads TGTGCCAGCACCTTGGGCCGGGGGGTCTACAATGAGCAGTTCTTC. Its translation is CASTLGRGVYNEQFF.

This clonotype was observed a handful of times. The chain uses TRBV7-3 and TRBJ2-1; 9 bases fit TRBD1. Germline V lookup: CDR1 SGHTA, CDR2 FQGTGA. Losses at the gene ends were 5 bases for V and 9 bases for J; bases not matched to a gene: 11. The CDR3 contains 15 residues. The CDR3 region is CASSPTGGPSREQFF. DNA for the CDR3: TGTGCCAGCAGCCCTACAGGGGGCCCGTCTCGTGAGCAGTTCTTC.

V usage is TRBV7-6 and J usage is TRBJ1-2; perhaps TRBD1 as D (5 bases). The CDR3 totals 16 residues. Germline-derived CDR1 and CDR2 are SGHVS and FNYEAQ. V was pared by 5 bases and J by 6 bases, with 22 bases between. The CDR3 loop is CASSPFGAPESHGYTF. DNA of the CDR3: TGTGCCAGCAGCCCCTTTGGGGCCCCGGAAAGCCATGGCTACACCTTC.

The chain has TRBV19 and TRBJ2-3; 11 bases are shared with TRBD1. The CDR3 length is 16 residues. Trimming took 6 bases from V and 0 from J; bases not matched to a gene: 5. Germline V gene lookup returns CDR1 LNHDA and CDR2 SQIVND (reference sequence). CDR3 nucleotide sequence: TGTGCCAGTAGCACGGGACAGGGGGGTAGCACAGATACGCAGTATTTT. This codes for CASSTGQGGSTDTQYF.

Ten or more counts support this clonotype. The chain has TRBV7-2 and TRBJ1-2; a possible D gene is TRBD1 (6 bases). The CDR3 length is 14 residues. Trimming took off 5 bases at V and 7 bases at J, with 17 bases between the two ends. Germline V gene sequence: CDR1 SGHTA, CDR2 FQGNSA. Here the CDR3 reads CASSVRQALSGYTF. In DNA, the CDR3 is TGTGCCAGCAGCGTCCGACAGGCCCTGAGTGGCTACACCTTC.